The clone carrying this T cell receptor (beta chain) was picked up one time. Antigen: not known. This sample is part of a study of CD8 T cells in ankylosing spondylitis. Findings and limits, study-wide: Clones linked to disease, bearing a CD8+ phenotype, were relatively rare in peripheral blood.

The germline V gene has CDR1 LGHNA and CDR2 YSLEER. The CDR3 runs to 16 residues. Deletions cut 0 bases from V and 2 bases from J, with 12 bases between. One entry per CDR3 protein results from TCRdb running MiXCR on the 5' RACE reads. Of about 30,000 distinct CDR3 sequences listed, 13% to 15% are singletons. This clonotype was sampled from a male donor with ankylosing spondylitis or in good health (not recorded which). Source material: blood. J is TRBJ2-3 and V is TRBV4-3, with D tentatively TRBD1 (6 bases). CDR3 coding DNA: TGCGCCAGCAGCCAAGAGTCAGGGGCTTTCACAGATACGCAGTATTTT. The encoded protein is CASSQESGAFTDTQYF.